This TCR beta chain came from a study of T cell repertoires in cytomegalovirus infection. Study in general: Recently identified HLA-C-restricted CMV epitopes were used, and well-studied HLA-B-restricted CMV epitopes were used as well. Matching HLA type and CMV infection were both indicated by public TCR beta signatures.

MiXCR, run by TCRdb on the reads, gives a single entry per CDR3 protein. This table holds 650,000 to 850,000 distinct CDR3 sequences, about 29% found once. Study results and caveats: HLA-C-restricted TCR beta clonotypes specific for CMV led the ex vivo response. Adding up the frequency of public TCR beta families identified people who carried CMV plus the relevant HLA.

Trimming took 4 bases from V and 5 from J; bases not matched to a gene: 9. The CDR3 is 15 amino acids. Looked up from germline, CDR1 is KGHDR and CDR2 is SFDVKD. A word on this clonotype: Its antigen is unknown.

This clonotype was sampled from a human donor in good health (CMV status not recorded). Some clones in this sample may be carry-over from other donors' samples. The chain uses TRBV24-1 and TRBJ2-5; TRBD1 aligns across 7 bases. The material sequenced was cultured CD8+ T cells from PBMCs, taken from culture after CMV antigen stimulation. The CDR3 bases are TGTGCCACCAGTGAACAGGGGCGTCCCGGGGAGACCCAGTACTTC. It translates to CATSEQGRPGETQYF.